This TCR beta chain was documented in a study of cytomegalovirus exposure and HLA in healthy donors. Generated by immunoSEQ multiplex PCR, the TCRdb table keeps only in-frame clones and is missing some. The top ten hold 25% to 30% of the sample, which has about 130,000 clones, roughly four fifths seen once. V lost 0 bases and J lost 6, with 11 bases in between. The CDR3 runs 15 residues. Germline CDR1 reads LNHDA; CDR2 reads SQIVND (reference sequence). The receptor was derived from a man aged 25 to 40 in good health and CMV-seropositive. The specimen sequenced was PBMCs. This sequence joins TRBV19 and TRBJ2-2; D is possibly TRBD2 (6 bases). CDR3 sequence reads: CASSIDPTSSGELFF. For the CDR3, the DNA is TGTGCCAGTAGTATAGACCCGACTAGTTCCGGGGAGCTGTTTTTT.